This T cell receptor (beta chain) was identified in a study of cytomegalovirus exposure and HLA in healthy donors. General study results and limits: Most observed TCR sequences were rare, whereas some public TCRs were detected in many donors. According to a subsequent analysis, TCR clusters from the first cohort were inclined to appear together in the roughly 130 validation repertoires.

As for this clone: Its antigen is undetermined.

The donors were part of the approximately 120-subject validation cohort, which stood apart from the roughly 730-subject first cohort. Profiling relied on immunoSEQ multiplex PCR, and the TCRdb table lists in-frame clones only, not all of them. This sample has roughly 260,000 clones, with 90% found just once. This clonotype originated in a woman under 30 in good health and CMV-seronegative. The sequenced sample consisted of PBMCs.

The CDR3 coding sequence is TGTGCCAGCAGTTCAGGACAGGTCACTGAAGCTTTCTTT. Protein: CASSSGQVTEAFF. The chain combines TRBV27 with TRBJ1-1; TRBD1 matches at 7 bases. The CDR3 consists of 13 residues. J was trimmed by 4 bases and V by 4 bases; bases with no gene match: 3. Germline V gives CDR1 MNHEY, CDR2 SMNVEV (reference sequence).